The next 13 T cell receptor beta chains were all read from a single sample in a study of blood T cell repertoires in COVID-19. Profiled with immunoSEQ multiplex PCR; TCRdb holds only in-frame clones, not every one. The data show 200,000 to 300,000 clones, approximately 86% seen once. The source material was peripheral blood. These receptors originate from a man in his thirties or forties with active or convalescent COVID-19.

The rearrangement uses TRBV23-1 and TRBJ1-4, with a weak D call TRBD1 (6 bases). TRBV23-1 is marked as an open reading frame, function uncertain. V lost 0 bases and J lost 7, with 18 bases in between. The CDR3 contains 17 residues. This chain's CDR3 is CASSQSFYDRTSEKLFF. The CDR3 region has the DNA TGCGCCAGCAGTCAATCGTTTTACGACAGGACCAGTGAAAAACTGTTTTTT.

The V and J genes are TRBV27 and TRBJ2-5; TRBD2 agrees at 15 bases. The V gene's germline CDR1 is MNHEY and CDR2 SMNVEV (reference sequence). After removal of 5 bases from V and 1 base from J, the junction contained 8 bases not matched to a gene. This CDR3 has 18 amino acids. CDR3 region: CASSPLGTSGGFQETQYF. CDR3 bases: TGTGCCAGCAGTCCACTCGGGACTAGCGGGGGGTTCCAAGAGACCCAGTACTTC.

The chain carries TRBV9 and TRBJ1-1; D unclear. Looked up from germline, CDR1 is SGDLS and CDR2 is YYNGEE. V lost 7 bases and J 4 bases, leaving 17 bases between the germline ends. The CDR3 spans 14 residues. The CDR3 sequence: CASGGVGVGTEAFF. In nucleotides, the CDR3 is TGTGCCAGCGGTGGGGTGGGAGTCGGCACTGAAGCTTTCTTT.

The chain is built from TRBV11-2 and TRBJ2-3, with D possibly being TRBD1 (6 bases). Trimming stripped 2 bases from V and 2 bases from J, with 8 bases between. The germline gives CDR1 SGHAT, CDR2 FQNNGV. CDR3 length: 14 residues. This CDR3 reads CASSLQGFTDTQYF. CDR3 nucleotides: TGTGCCAGCAGCTTACAGGGGTTCACAGATACGCAGTATTTT.

A word on this clone: The identical CDR3 is also encoded by other nucleotide sequences in the sample. This chain connects TRBV9 to TRBJ2-1; 9 bases match TRBD1. V shed 3 bases and J 4 bases; nucleotides not matched to a gene: 2. The CDR3 spans 14 residues. CDR1 SGDLS and CDR2 YYNGEE come from the germline V gene. Here the CDR3 DNA reads TGTGCCAGCAGCGGGGGGACAGGGTACAATGAGCAGTTCTTC. Encoded protein: CASSGGTGYNEQFF.

The chain has TRBV21-1 and TRBJ1-6; the table assigns TRBD1, which was not confirmed against the DNA. TRBV21-1 is deemed a pseudogene. The CDR3 sequence is 15 residues long. The CDR3: CAISSPAGVISPLHF. The CDR3 DNA reads as TGTGCCATTTCTTCCCCCGCAGGGGTCATCTCACCCCTCCACTTT.

This rearrangement joins TRBV29-1 to TRBJ2-1; D ambiguous. Germline CDR1 SQVTM, CDR2 ANQGSEA. The CDR3 is 11 residues long. V lost 5 bases and J 10 bases, leaving 12 bases between the germline ends. The CDR3 DNA sequence: TGCAGCGTTCCTTCACAGATCGAGCAGTTCTTC. Translated: CSVPSQIEQFF.

On this clone: One end of the junction does not line up with germline, which may come from a read error. The V call is TRBV28, the J call TRBJ1-2, with TRBD1 as a possible D gene (6 bases). The CDR3 is 11 amino acids. The germline V gene encodes CDR1 MDHEN and CDR2 SYDVKM. The CDR3 is CASSFSGGTFF. The DNA of the CDR3 is TGTGCCAGCAGTTTTTCTGGGGGCACCTTCTTC.

This clone was seen just once. The chain uses TRBV19 and TRBJ1-1; D unclear. Germline CDR1 and CDR2: LNHDA and SQIVND (reference sequence). V lost 6 bases to trimming and J lost 8 bases, with 13 bases between them. The length of the CDR3 is 12 residues. The DNA for the CDR3 is TGTGCCAGTAGGGGCGTCACCTCCGAAGCTTTCTTT. Protein: CASRGVTSEAFF. Based on the CDR3 plus reference TRBV19 and TRBJ1-1, the full variable domain is DGGITQSPKYLFRKEGQNVTLSCEQNLNHDAMYWYRQDPGQGLRLIYYSQIVNDFQKGDIAEGYSVSREKKESFPLTVTSAQKNPTAFYLCASRGVTSEAFFGQGTRLTVV.

This clone has only one observation. The rearrangement links TRBV5-4 to TRBJ2-3; 9 positions match TRBD2. Germline V CDR1 and CDR2: SGHNT, YYREEE (reference sequence). This CDR3 has 15 amino acids. Trimming at V came to 0 bases and at J to 1 base, leaving 0 bases not matched to a gene. CDR3 coding DNA: TGTGCCAGCAGCTTGGGACTAGCGGGCACAGATACGCAGTATTTT. Its protein is CASSLGLAGTDTQYF. The entire variable domain, with the rest obtained from reference TRBV5-4 and TRBJ2-3, is as follows: ETGVTQSPTHLIKTRGQQVTLRCSSQSGHNTVSWYQQALGQGPQFIFQYYREEENGRGNFPPRFSGLQFPNYSSELNVNALELDDSALYLCASSLGLAGTDTQYFGPGTRLTVL.

The J gene is TRBJ1-6, the V gene TRBV6-2 or TRBV6-3, with unresolved D. CDR3 length: 11 amino acids. V lost 5 bases and J 13 bases, leaving 9 bases between the germline ends. Germline CDR1 MNHEY, CDR2 SVGEGT. The CDR3 DNA is TGTGCCAGCAGTGATCGGGAGCCCCTCCACTTT. As protein: CASSDREPLHF.

This chain uses TRBV6-1 with TRBJ2-7, with D perhaps matching TRBD2 (7 bases). This CDR3 has 15 residues. V was clipped by 2 bases and J by 1 base, with 12 bases between them. Germline CDR1 is MNHNS and CDR2 is SASEGT. The CDR3 here is CASSEPGGASYEQYF. In nucleotides, the CDR3 is TGTGCCAGCAGTGAACCGGGGGGCGCTTCCTACGAGCAGTACTTC.

This chain joins TRBV2 and TRBJ1-6; 9 bases are a match to TRBD1. CDR3 length equals 14 residues. The V gene's germline CDR1 is SNHLY and CDR2 FYNNEI. After removal of 7 bases from V and 10 bases from J, the junction contained 8 bases not matched to a gene. This CDR3 reads CASTGTGSGSPLHF. The CDR3 DNA is TGTGCCAGCACAGGGACAGGGAGCGGGTCACCCCTCCACTTT.